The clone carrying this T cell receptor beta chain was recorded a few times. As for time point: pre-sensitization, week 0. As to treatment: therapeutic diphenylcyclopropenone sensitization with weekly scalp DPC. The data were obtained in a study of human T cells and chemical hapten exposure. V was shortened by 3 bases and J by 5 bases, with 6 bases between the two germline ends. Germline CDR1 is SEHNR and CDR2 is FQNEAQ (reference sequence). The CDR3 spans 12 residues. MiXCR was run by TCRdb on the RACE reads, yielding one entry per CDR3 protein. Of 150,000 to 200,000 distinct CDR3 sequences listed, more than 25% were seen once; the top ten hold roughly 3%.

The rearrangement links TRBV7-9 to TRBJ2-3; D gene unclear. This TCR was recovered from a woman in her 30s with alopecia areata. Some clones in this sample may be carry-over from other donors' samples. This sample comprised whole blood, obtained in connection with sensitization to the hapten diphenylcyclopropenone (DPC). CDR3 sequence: CASSLWLDTQYF. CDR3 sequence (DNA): TGTGCCAGCAGCTTGTGGCTAGATACGCAGTATTTT.